Each of the 10 T cell receptor beta chains below was sequenced from the same sample in a study of blood T cells in healthy people across ages. The second PCR ran about 6 to 12 cycles with a sample-barcoded 5' primer and J-beta primers. TCRdb redid the calling of the 5' RACE reads with MiXCR, one entry per CDR3 protein. The data contain roughly 1.6 million distinct CDR3 sequences, about 35% of them singletons. Sequences were obtained from blood. Receptor source: a young woman in good health.

This clonotype has at least ten counts. The chain has TRBV29-1 and TRBJ2-1; TRBD1 is a possible D gene (5 bases). The CDR3 totals 12 residues. The V gene lost 5 bases and the J gene lost 9 bases, with 14 bases spanning the gap. CDR1 is SQVTM and CDR2 is ANQGSEA in the germline V gene. CDR3 nucleotides: TGCAGCGTTAGGCCCAGGGCCACTGAGCAGTTCTTC. As protein: CSVRPRATEQFF.

The chain carries TRBV4-1 and TRBJ2-7; 9 nucleotides line up with TRBD2. Germline CDR1 is MGHRA and CDR2 is YSYEKL. The CDR3 runs to 17 residues. The V segment lost 2 bases and the J segment 4 bases; nucleotides outside the gene matches: 12. The CDR3 DNA follows: TGCGCCAGCAGCCAAAATTACAGAGCGGCGGGAGGGTACGAGCAGTACTTC. Amino acid sequence: CASSQNYRAAGGYEQYF.

This clonotype was seen only a few times. The J gene is TRBJ2-5, the V gene TRBV20-1; TRBD2 agrees at 8 bases. The germline gives CDR1 DFQATT, CDR2 SNEGSKA (reference sequence). There are 14 residues in the CDR3. Trimming at V came to 6 bases and at J to 5 bases, leaving 11 bases not matched to a gene. The CDR3 region is CSAKLAALVETQYF. Written as DNA, the CDR3 is TGCAGTGCGAAACTAGCGGCCCTTGTGGAGACCCAGTACTTC.

There are a few counts of this clonotype. The genes are TRBV3-1 and TRBJ2-2; 12 bases match TRBD2. With 4 bases clipped from V and 4 bases from J, the junction kept 1 base outside the gene matches. Germline V gene sequence: CDR1 LGHDT, CDR2 YNNKEL (reference sequence). The length of the CDR3 is 15 residues. Here the CDR3 DNA reads TGTGCCAGCAGCCCTAGCGGGAGGGGCACCGGGGAGCTGTTTTTT. It encodes CASSPSGRGTGELFF.

The gene calls are TRBV28 and TRBJ2-3; TRBD2 might be the D (7 bases). Germline loops: CDR1 MDHEN, CDR2 SYDVKM. The CDR3 consists of 14 residues. The CDR3 sequence is CAGGGGAGGDTQYF. CDR3 in DNA: TGTGCGGGGGGGGGCGGGGCCGGAGGAGATACGCAGTATTTT.

On this clonotype: The junction departs from the called germline gene at one end, perhaps through a read error. V gene TRBV15 combines with J gene TRBJ1-5, with unresolved D. Germline V gene lookup returns CDR1 LNHNV and CDR2 YYDKDF (reference sequence). This CDR3 spans 14 amino acids. The CDR3, as DNA: TGTGCCGCCAGCAGTGTCACAGTCAATCAGCCCCAGCATTTT. This translates into CAASSVTVNQPQHF.

The CDR3 is CASSFGGTPYGYTF. DNA for the CDR3: TGTGCCAGCAGCTTTGGGGGCACCCCTTATGGCTACACCTTC. V is TRBV5-6 and J is TRBJ1-2; tentatively, D is TRBD1 (6 bases). CDR1 and CDR2 (germline): SGHDT, YYEEEE. This CDR3 is built from 14 residues. The V end lost 2 bases, the J end lost 5 bases, and 13 bases lay between the germline ends.

The CDR3 nucleotides read TGCAGTGCCGAAGAGGGGGGAAGCGGTGAGCAGTTCTTC. It specifies CSAEEGGSGEQFF. The chain is built from TRBV20-1 and TRBJ2-1, with D possibly called TRBD1 or TRBD2 (6 bases each). The CDR3 runs to 13 residues. Trimming cost V 6 bases and J 9 bases, with 18 bases left between them. Germline V CDR1 and CDR2: DFQATT, SNEGSKA (reference sequence).

The sample holds a few counts of this clonotype. This sequence joins TRBV5-8 and TRBJ2-1; D tentatively fits TRBD1 or TRBD2 (5 bases each). V was pared by 0 bases and J by 6 bases, with 19 bases between. The CDR3 length is 17 residues. Germline V gene data show CDR1 as SGHTS and CDR2 as YDEGEE. The CDR3 here is CASSLATWTRTTNEQFF. The CDR3 nucleotides read TGTGCCAGCAGCTTGGCTACGTGGACTCGGACAACCAATGAGCAGTTCTTC.

This clonotype came up many times. The chain carries TRBV7-8 and TRBJ2-3, with D maybe TRBD2 (7 bases). This CDR3 has 16 residues. In germline, CDR1 is SGHVS, CDR2 FQNEAQ. V lost 1 base and J 6 bases, leaving 17 bases between the germline ends. The CDR3 reads CASSLEAGASRDTQYF. As DNA, the CDR3 is TGTGCCAGCAGCTTAGAGGCGGGGGCCTCGAGGGATACGCAGTATTTT.